Reported below is one T cell receptor beta chain. Its antigen is as yet unknown. The sample comes from a study of CD8 T cells in ankylosing spondylitis. Findings and caveats of the study: A subset of motif variants has previously been described in the synovial fluid and blood of reactive arthritis.

Each CDR3 protein gets one entry after TCRdb re-called the 5' RACE reads with MiXCR. Among 150,000 to 200,000 distinct CDR3 sequences listed, under 35% were seen once. Looked up from germline, CDR1 is SQVTM and CDR2 is ANQGSEA. There are 20 residues in the CDR3. Losses at the gene ends were 3 bases for V and 0 bases for J; bases not matched to a gene: 15. The chain uses TRBV29-1 and TRBJ2-6; 9 bases map to TRBD1. The material sequenced was synovial fluid, either unsorted or a sorted T cell fraction (not recorded which). The clonotype was recovered from a male donor with ankylosing spondylitis. CDR3 amino acids: CSVEQVPSGTGSSGANVLTF. CDR3 in DNA: TGCAGCGTTGAGCAAGTGCCCTCCGGGACAGGGAGCTCTGGGGCCAACGTCCTGACTTTC.